A single sample gave rise to the 20 T cell receptor beta chains below, sequenced in a study of tumor-infiltrating lymphocytes in primary liver carcinoma. Constant-region priming of around 500 ng total RNA yielded TCR beta cDNA. Researchers made the TCR beta libraries by running three nested multiplex PCR rounds with slightly modified ARM-PCR. TRBV1-TRBV30 forward primers paired with a C-beta reverse primer were used in the first two PCR rounds, which ran 9 to 10 cycles each. Using its own MiXCR run on the multiplex PCR reads, TCRdb lists one record per CDR3 protein. Of about 200,000 distinct CDR3 sequences in the sample, roughly 61% were seen once. Blood RNA originated from unsorted whole blood, with germline DNA additionally extracted. Sequencing was done on a sample of peripheral blood. The source of these receptors is a woman in her sixties or seventies with primary liver carcinoma and hepatitis B virus infection.

A few counts support this clonotype. V is TRBV10-3 and J is TRBJ2-4; TRBD1 matches 7 bases. With V trimmed by 2 bases and J by 0 bases, 7 bases remained unmatched. The CDR3 contains 17 residues. Germline lookup yields CDR1 ENHRY and CDR2 SYGVKD. The CDR3 spells CAISERDSSLAKNIQYF. The CDR3 DNA sequence: TGTGCCATCAGTGAGCGGGACAGTAGTCTAGCCAAAAACATTCAGTACTTC.

This clonotype was seen repeatedly, ten times or more. This sequence joins TRBV14 and TRBJ2-7; D gene ambiguous. This CDR3 is built from 15 residues. V was cut by 2 bases and J by 3 bases, with 14 bases left in between. In germline, CDR1 is SGHDN, CDR2 FVKESK. The CDR3 protein is CASSQPGAGRYEQYF. The CDR3 nucleotides read TGTGCCAGCAGCCAACCCGGTGCAGGCCGCTACGAGCAGTACTTC.

Regarding this clonotype: The junction differs from germline at one of its ends, possibly a read error. V usage is TRBV11-2 and J usage is TRBJ2-1; D is ambiguous. The CDR3 is 14 residues long. CDR1 and CDR2 from the germline V gene are SGHAT and FQNNGV. The CDR3 DNA reads TGTGGCAGCAGCTCCCTGGGCCCCTACAATGAGCAGTTCTTC. Its translation is CGSSSLGPYNEQFF.

This clonotype has a handful of counts. V and J are TRBV5-1 and TRBJ2-7, with D possibly being TRBD1 (6 bases). This CDR3 is 15 amino acids long. CDR1 and CDR2 (germline): SGHRS, YFSETQ. Trimming shortened V by 0 bases and J by 0 bases, and 10 bases separated the two germline ends. The CDR3 loop is CASSLDRVYSYEQYF. The CDR3 DNA follows: TGCGCCAGCAGCTTGGACAGGGTATACTCCTACGAGCAGTACTTC.

As to this clonotype: The conserved phenylalanine or tryptophan normally closing the CDR3 is absent here, so this likely arose from a read error. It is unclear where the CDR3 begins or ends on the DNA, so no DNA is shown, and the CDR3 is as TCRdb lists it. The rearrangement links TRBV11-3 to TRBJ1-1; the table's TRBD1 call for D was not verified on the DNA. The V gene's germline CDR1 is SGHNT and CDR2 YENEEA. The CDR3 extends over 15 residues, inclusive of both ends. The CDR3 protein is CASSAPGPKNTEVFL.

Of note for this clonotype: No conserved phenylalanine or tryptophan is present at the end of the CDR3, so a read error is the likely explanation. The DNA is omitted, as the CDR3 cannot be located on it reliably, and the CDR3 follows TCRdb's listing. The rearrangement links TRBV29-1 to TRBJ2-7; TRBD2 is the table's D call, not checked against the DNA. The germline V gene has CDR1 SQVTM and CDR2 ANQGSEA. The CDR3 length is 12 residues, termini included. CDR3 protein: CSIWAFPGEHYL.

The CDR3 DNA reads as TGTGCCAGCAGCTTAGTGCTCGGGACTAGCGGAAGCTCTGAGCAGTTCTTC. Its translation is CASSLVLGTSGSSEQFF. The chain joins TRBV11-3 to TRBJ2-1; 11 nucleotides agree with TRBD2. Per germline, CDR1 SGHNT and CDR2 YENEEA. V trimming: 1 base; J trimming: 9 bases; junction bases outside the gene matches: 11. The CDR3 has 17 amino acids.

The V gene is TRBV11-3, the J gene TRBJ2-7; D not certain. V was cut by 0 bases and J by 5 bases, with 8 bases left in between. Germline values: CDR1 SGHNT, CDR2 YENEEA. The CDR3 length is 13 residues. The CDR3 nucleotides read TGTGCCAGCAGCTTAGATCCCCCCCACGAGCAGTACTTC. Its translation: CASSLDPPHEQYF.

This clonotype was counted at least ten times. The genes are TRBV29-1 and TRBJ2-2; 7 bases fit TRBD2. Trimming took 4 bases from V and 0 from J; bases not matched to a gene: 5. The CDR3 spans 15 residues. CDR1 is SQVTM and CDR2 is ANQGSEA in the germline V gene. The CDR3 is CSVVLAPANTGELFF. As DNA, the CDR3 is TGCAGCGTTGTACTAGCGCCAGCGAACACCGGGGAGCTGTTTTTT.

The table lists this clonotype with a count of one. Given a much more abundant clone one base away, this may be a read error. The chain combines TRBV10-1 with TRBJ2-5; D is possibly TRBD1 or TRBD2 (5 bases each). Germline loops: CDR1 WNHNN, CDR2 SYGVQD (reference sequence). The CDR3 sequence is 13 residues long. V dropped 8 bases and J dropped 2 bases, with 12 bases sitting between them. DNA for the CDR3: TGCGCCAGCGGCCGGGACCTTCAAGAGACCCAGTACTTC. Protein sequence: CASGRDLQETQYF.

This clonotype was observed once. Relative to the germline gene, one junction end is altered; a read error may explain this. The genes are TRBV6-5 and TRBJ1-6; 7 nucleotides align to TRBD1. This CDR3 has 15 residues. Germline-derived CDR1 and CDR2 are MNHEY and SVGAGI. CDR3 DNA sequence: TGTGCCAGCAGTTACACACGGGACAGTAATTCACCCCTCTACTTT. Protein sequence: CASSYTRDSNSPLYF.

Concerning this clonotype itself: A single base separates this from a much larger clone, so it may be a read error. V is TRBV5-1 and J is TRBJ1-1; unclear D gene. This CDR3 is 13 amino acids long. CDR1 is SGHRS, CDR2 YFSETQ, per germline. This CDR3 is CASSLGAATEAYF. The CDR3 nucleotides read TGCGCCAGCAGCTTGGGTGCAGCCACCGAAGCTTACTTT.

There are many counts of this clonotype. The V call is TRBV4-2, the J call TRBJ2-4, with a tentative D call TRBD1 (5 bases). Germline V gene data show CDR1 as LGHNA and CDR2 as YNFKEQ. CDR3 length: 17 residues. V dropped 1 base and J dropped 3 bases, with 16 bases sitting between them. CDR3 sequence: CASSQVSRTTSKNIQYF. CDR3 DNA: TGTGCCAGCAGCCAAGTATCTCGGACAACGAGCAAAAACATTCAGTACTTC.

Concerning this clonotype itself: Given a much more abundant clone one base away, this may be a read error. The CDR3 here is CASNLTDQQETQYF. CDR3 DNA: TGTGCCAGCAACTTGACAGACCAACAAGAGACCCAGTACTTC. The chain joins TRBV5-4 to TRBJ2-5; perhaps TRBD1 as D (5 bases). The length of the CDR3 is 14 residues. Looked up from germline, CDR1 is SGHNT and CDR2 is YYREEE (reference sequence).

The V gene is TRBV11-1, the J gene TRBJ2-1, with 9 bases fitting TRBD2. There are 15 residues in the CDR3. CDR1 is SGHAT and CDR2 is FQDESV in the germline V gene (reference sequence). V gave up 10 bases and J gave up 7 bases; unmatched junction bases: 14. The CDR3 reads CANKMGASGENEQFF. The CDR3 nucleotides read TGTGCCAACAAAATGGGGGCTAGCGGGGAGAATGAGCAGTTCTTC. The full variable domain, its missing parts supplied by reference TRBV11-1 and TRBJ2-1, is EAEVAQSPRYKITEKSQAVAFWCDPISGHATLYWYRQILGQGPELLVQFQDESVVDDSQLPKDRFSAERLKGVDSTLKIQPAELGDSAMYLCANKMGASGENEQFFGPGTRLTVL.

The J gene is TRBJ2-7, the V gene TRBV20-1, with 13 bases aligning to TRBD2. Germline values: CDR1 DFQATT, CDR2 SNEGSKA (reference sequence). The CDR3 is made up of 14 amino acids. V lost 6 bases and J lost 3; bases outside the gene matches: 5. The CDR3 sequence is CSAKGLAGFYEQYF. The CDR3, as DNA: TGCAGTGCAAAGGGACTAGCGGGATTCTACGAGCAGTACTTC.

This clonotype showed up just a few times. A much larger clone is a single base away; this may be a read error. The chain employs TRBV6-1 and TRBJ2-2; maybe TRBD2 (6 bases). The CDR3 has 12 amino acids. Germline CDR1 MNHNS, CDR2 SASEGT. Written as DNA, the CDR3 is TGTGCCTGCTCTAGGCTCACCGGGGGGCTGTTTTTT. This codes for CACSRLTGGLFF.

The rearrangement joins TRBV6-5 to TRBJ2-7, with 7 positions matching TRBD1. V dropped 6 bases and J dropped 5; count of bases not matched to a gene: 10. CDR3 length: 14 amino acids. Germline lookup yields CDR1 MNHEY and CDR2 SVGAGI. The CDR3 nucleotides are TGTGCCAGCAGCCAGACAGGGTTCGTCCACGAGCAGTACTTC. This codes for CASSQTGFVHEQYF.

The genes are TRBV6-5 and TRBJ1-2; 7 bases line up with TRBD1. Unmatched junction bases numbered 11, after V lost 9 bases and J lost 4 bases. This CDR3 contains 14 residues. Germline V gene data show CDR1 as MNHEY and CDR2 as SVGAGI. CDR3 nucleotide sequence: TGTGCCAGGACCGACAGGGACTCCGTCTATGGCTACACCTTC. It codes for CARTDRDSVYGYTF.

The V gene is TRBV28, the J gene TRBJ2-1; D is perhaps TRBD1 or TRBD2 (5 bases each). CDR3 length: 15 amino acids. In germline, CDR1 is MDHEN, CDR2 SYDVKM. The V gene lost 4 bases and the J gene lost 4 bases, with 14 bases spanning the gap. DNA for the CDR3: TGTGCCAGCAGTTCGGTGGGGGTTCAGTACAATGAGCAGTTCTTC. It translates to CASSSVGVQYNEQFF.